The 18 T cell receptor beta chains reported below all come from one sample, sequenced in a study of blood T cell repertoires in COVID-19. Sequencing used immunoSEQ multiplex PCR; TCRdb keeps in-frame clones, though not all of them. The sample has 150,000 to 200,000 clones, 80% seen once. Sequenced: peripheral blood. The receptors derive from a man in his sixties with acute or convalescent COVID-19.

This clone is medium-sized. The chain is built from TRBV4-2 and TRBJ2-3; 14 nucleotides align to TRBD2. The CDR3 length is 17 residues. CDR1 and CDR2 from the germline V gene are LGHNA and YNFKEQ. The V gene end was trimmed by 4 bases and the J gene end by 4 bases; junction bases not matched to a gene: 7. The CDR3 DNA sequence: TGTGCCAGCAGCCTCTTACGACTAGCGGGGGGGGCAGATACGCAGTATTTT. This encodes CASSLLRLAGGADTQYF.

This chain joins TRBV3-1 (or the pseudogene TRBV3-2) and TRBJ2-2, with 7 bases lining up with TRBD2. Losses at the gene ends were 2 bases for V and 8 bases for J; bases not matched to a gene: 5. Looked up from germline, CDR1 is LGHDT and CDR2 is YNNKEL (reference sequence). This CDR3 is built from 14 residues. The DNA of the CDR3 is TGTGCCAGCAGCCAAATTAGCGGGTCGGGGGAGCTGTTTTTT. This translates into CASSQISGSGELFF.

The DNA of the CDR3 is TGTGCCAGTAGTATATCGACAGGGTACCGGGATTCACCCCTCCACTTT. Encoded protein: CASSISTGYRDSPLHF. The chain couples TRBV19 to TRBJ1-6; 7 bases line up with TRBD1. The J segment lost 8 bases and the V segment lost 2 bases, leaving 9 bases of the junction unmatched. This CDR3 comprises 16 residues. Germline V gene sequence: CDR1 LNHDA, CDR2 SQIVND (reference sequence).

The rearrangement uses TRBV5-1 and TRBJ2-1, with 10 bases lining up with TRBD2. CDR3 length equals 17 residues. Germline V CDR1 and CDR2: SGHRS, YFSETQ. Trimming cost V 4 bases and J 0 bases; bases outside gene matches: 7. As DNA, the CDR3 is TGCGCCAGCAGCCAGTCCCCTAGCGGGAGCTCCTACAATGAGCAGTTCTTC. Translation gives CASSQSPSGSSYNEQFF.

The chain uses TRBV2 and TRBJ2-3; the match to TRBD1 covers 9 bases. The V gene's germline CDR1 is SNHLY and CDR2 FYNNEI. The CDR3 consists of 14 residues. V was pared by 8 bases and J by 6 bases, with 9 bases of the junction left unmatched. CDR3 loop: CASDGTGRFDTQYF. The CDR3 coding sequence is TGTGCCAGCGACGGGACAGGGAGGTTTGATACGCAGTATTTT.

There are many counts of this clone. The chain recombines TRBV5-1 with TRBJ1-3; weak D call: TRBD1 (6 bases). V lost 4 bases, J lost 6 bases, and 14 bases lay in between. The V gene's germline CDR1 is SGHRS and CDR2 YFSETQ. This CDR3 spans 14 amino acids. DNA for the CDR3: TGCGCCAGCAGCCCCAGGACAGAAGCAAACACCATATATTTT. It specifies CASSPRTEANTIYF.

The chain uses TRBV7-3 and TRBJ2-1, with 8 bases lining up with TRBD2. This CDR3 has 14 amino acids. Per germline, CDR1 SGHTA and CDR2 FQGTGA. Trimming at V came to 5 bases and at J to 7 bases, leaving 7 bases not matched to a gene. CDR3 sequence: CASSLPGGLNEQFF. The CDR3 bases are TGTGCCAGCAGCCTCCCGGGAGGGTTAAATGAGCAGTTCTTC.

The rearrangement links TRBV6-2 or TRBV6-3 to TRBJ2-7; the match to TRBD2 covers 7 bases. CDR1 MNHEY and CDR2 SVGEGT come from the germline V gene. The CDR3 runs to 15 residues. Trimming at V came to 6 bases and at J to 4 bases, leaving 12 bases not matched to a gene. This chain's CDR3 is CASSPPRDYLYEQYF. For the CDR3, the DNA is TGTGCCAGCAGCCCACCCCGGGACTACCTATACGAGCAGTACTTC.

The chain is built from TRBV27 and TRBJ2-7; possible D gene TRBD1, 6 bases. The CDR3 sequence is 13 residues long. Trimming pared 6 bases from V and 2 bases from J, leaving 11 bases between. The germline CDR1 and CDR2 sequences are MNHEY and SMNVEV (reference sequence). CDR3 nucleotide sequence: TGTGCCAGCAGCCCCGGACAGACCTACGAGCAGTACTTC. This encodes CASSPGQTYEQYF.

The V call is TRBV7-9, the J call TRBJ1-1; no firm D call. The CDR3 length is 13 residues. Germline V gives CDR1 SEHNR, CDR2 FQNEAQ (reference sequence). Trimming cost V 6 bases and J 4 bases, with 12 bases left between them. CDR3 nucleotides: TGTGCCAGCAGTTTTCCCCGAGGCACTGAAGCTTTCTTT. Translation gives CASSFPRGTEAFF.

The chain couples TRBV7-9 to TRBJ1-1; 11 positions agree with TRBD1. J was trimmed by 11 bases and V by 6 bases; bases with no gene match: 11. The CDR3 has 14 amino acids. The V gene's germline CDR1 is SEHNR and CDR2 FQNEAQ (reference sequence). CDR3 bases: TGTGCCAGCAGTACAGGACAGGGGGCCAGGGGTGCTTTCTTT. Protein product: CASSTGQGARGAFF.

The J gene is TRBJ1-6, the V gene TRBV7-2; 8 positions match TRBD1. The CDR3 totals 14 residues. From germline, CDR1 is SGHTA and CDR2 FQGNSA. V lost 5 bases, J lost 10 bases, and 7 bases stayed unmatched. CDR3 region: CASSPGQGRSPLHF. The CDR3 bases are TGTGCCAGCAGCCCTGGACAGGGACGCTCACCCCTCCACTTT.

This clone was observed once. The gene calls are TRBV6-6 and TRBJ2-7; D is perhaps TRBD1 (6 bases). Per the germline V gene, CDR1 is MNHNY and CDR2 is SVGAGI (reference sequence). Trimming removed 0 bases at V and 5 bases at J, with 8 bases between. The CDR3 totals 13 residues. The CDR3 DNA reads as TGTGCCAGCAGTTACTCGAGGACAGACGAGCAGTACTTC. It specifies CASSYSRTDEQYF.

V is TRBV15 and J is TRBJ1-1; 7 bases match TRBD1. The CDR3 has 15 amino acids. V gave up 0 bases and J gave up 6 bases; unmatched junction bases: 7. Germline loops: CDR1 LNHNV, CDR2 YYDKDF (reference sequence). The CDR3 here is CATSRDQGVVSEAFF. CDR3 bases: TGTGCCACCAGCAGAGATCAGGGGGTAGTATCTGAAGCTTTCTTT.

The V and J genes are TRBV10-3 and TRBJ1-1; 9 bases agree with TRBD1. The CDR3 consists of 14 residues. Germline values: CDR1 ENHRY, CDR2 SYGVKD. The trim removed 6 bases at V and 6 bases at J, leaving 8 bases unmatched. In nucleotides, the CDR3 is TGTGCCATCAGGGACACAGGGGGCTCCGCTGAAGCTTTCTTT. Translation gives CAIRDTGGSAEAFF.

The CDR3 DNA reads TGTGCCAGCAGCTTAGGTCCGGGGAAGACAGATACGCAGTATTTT. This codes for CASSLGPGKTDTQYF. This chain joins TRBV7-2 and TRBJ2-3; the D gene is possibly TRBD2 (5 bases). The CDR3 loop spans 15 amino acids. Germline-derived CDR1 and CDR2 are SGHTA and FQGNSA. The V and J ends lost 1 base and 3 bases respectively, with 11 bases between them.

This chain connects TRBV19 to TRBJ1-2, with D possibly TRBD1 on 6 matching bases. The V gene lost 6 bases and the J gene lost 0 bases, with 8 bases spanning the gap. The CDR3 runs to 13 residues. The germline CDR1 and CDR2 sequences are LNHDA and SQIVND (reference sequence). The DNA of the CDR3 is TGTGCCAGTAGAAGGACAGCTAACTATGGCTACACCTTC. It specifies CASRRTANYGYTF.

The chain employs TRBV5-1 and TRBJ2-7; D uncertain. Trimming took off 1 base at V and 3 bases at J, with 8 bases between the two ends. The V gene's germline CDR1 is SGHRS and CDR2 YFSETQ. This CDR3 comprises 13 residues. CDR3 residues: CASSLNYDYEQYF. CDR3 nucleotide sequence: TGCGCCAGCAGCTTGAACTACGACTACGAGCAGTACTTC.